The entry that follows covers one T cell receptor beta chain sequence. Its antigen target is currently unknown. Nothing much larger sits one base from this clone, and base qualities are not available. The data were obtained in a study of T cell responses to AZD1222 COVID-19 vaccine (dated by TCRdb to 2020 to 2023). With respect to the entire study: TCR sequencing covered approximately 230 trial participants: 200 to 220 given two doses of AZD1222 and some 25 given two doses of MenACWY control vaccine. Trial participants were enrolled by age into 18-55, 56-69 and 70-plus year subgroups, with roughly 160, 29 and 62 TCR-sequenced participants respectively. On the study overall, not on this receptor specifically: Because no day 14 peak-response samples were available, the repertoires could be characterized only after the peak T cell response. The vaccine-associated CD4 TCRs covered the entire spike protein, and the dominant responses fell in regions 160-218 and 743-854. Most participants were white British and females outnumbered males, and the authors suggested that clonal diversity may have been underestimated. After two AZD1222 doses, spike-specific TCR breadth and depth were significantly higher than at day 0 and than in MenACWY recipients. The 56-69-year group was small, and its depth increase did not reach significance, likely because of low power. Reportedly, almost half of the unique spike-specific TCRs recognized epitopes lying outside the regions that are mutated in the B.1.351 and B.1.1.7 variants. Conclusions about previously exposed vaccinees were limited because only a handful of AZD1222 recipients were SARS-CoV-2 seropositive at baseline.

The sample's time point label, decoded: baseline before first vaccination. The treatment or condition label for this specimen denotes: meningococcal conjugate vaccine given as trial control. Vaccinee samples were obtained from the UK trials COV001 and COV002, which included a single-blind randomized controlled phase 2/3 trial of AZD1222 (ChAdOx1 nCoV-19) in healthy adults. For TCRbeta chain sequencing, PBMC samples from trial participants were taken at day 0 and at day 28 after the second dose. The CDR3 regions of human TCRbeta chains were subjected to immunosequencing. From the authors' description of their analysis: Repertoire TCRs were matched against a reference library of SARS-CoV-2-specific TCRs generated with the MIRA antigen-specificity platform. Breadth was defined as the fraction of unique TCRs that were SARS-CoV-2-associated, and depth was defined as the fraction of total T cells that were SARS-CoV-2-associated. Using the MIRA data, every spike-specific TCR was mapped to the spike region that the TCR reacted to and assigned to either a CD4 or a CD8 class. Log10-transformed breadth and depth values were compared by one-way ANOVA with Sidak's multiple comparisons tests. Not all clones reach the TCRdb copy of this immuneACCESS table, which keeps in-frame sequences only. Checked studies attribute under half of the gap to unresolved V genes and leave the rest unexplained. V, J and clone size reflect that table, while D and trimming were determined from the DNA. This sample lists around 99,000 clones; roughly 90% were detected once. 9.5% to 15% of the sample lies in the top ten.

V is cut by 5 bases and J by 4 bases, and the space between the germline ends is 20 bases. Based on the germline V gene, the CDR1 and CDR2 sequences are MNHEY and SVGEGT. The CDR3 spans 16 residues, from the cysteine through the phenylalanine. Kept here is only the CDR3 DNA, which spans 48 bases and is read in frame from base 1. The TCR sequence derives from an adult in good health. The material sequenced was peripheral blood, taken on day 0 of MenACWY control vaccination. The sequence is built from TRBV6-2 or TRBV6-3 and TRBJ2-5; the D gene may be TRBD1 or TRBD2, since each aligns over 6 bases. The CDR3 region: CASSVPQGGSRETQYF. The DNA is as follows: TGTGCCAGCAGTGTCCCACAGGGAGGCTCGCGAGAGACCCAGTACTTC.